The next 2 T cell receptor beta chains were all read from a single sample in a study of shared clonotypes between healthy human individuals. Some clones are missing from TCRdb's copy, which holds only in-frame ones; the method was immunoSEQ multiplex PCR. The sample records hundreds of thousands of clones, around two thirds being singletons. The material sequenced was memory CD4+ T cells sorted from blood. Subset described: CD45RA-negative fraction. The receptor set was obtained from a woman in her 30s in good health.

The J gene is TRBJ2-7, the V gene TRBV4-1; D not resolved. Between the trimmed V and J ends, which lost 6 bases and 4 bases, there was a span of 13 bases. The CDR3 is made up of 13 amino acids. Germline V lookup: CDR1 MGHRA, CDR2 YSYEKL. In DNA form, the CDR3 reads TGCGCCAGCAGTGAGTATGTATCTTACGAGCAGTACTTC. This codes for CASSEYVSYEQYF.

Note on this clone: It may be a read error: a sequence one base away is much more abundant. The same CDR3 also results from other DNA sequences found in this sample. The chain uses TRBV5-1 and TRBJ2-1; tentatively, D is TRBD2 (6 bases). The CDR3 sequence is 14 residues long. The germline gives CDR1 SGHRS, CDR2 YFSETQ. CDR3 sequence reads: CASRQGLPNNEQFF. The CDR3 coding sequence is TGCGCTAGCAGGCAGGGACTCCCCAACAATGAGCAGTTCTTC.